This TCR beta chain was recorded in a study of OX40 agonist ivuxolimab in advanced cancers. Overall study context: Of mixed ages from 23 to 79 and averaging around 60 years, the group was around 78% male.

TCRdb keeps only in-frame clones here, not all; method: immunoSEQ multiplex PCR. The table records tens of thousands of clones, approximately 90% of them present only once. Concerning this clone itself: The same CDR3 can be traced to other DNA sequences in this sample.

The junction had 5 bases not matched to a gene; V was cut back by 2 bases and J by 5 bases. Germline V gene lookup returns CDR1 SGHNT and CDR2 YYREEE (reference sequence). The CDR3 spans 14 residues. This sequence originates from an adult with an advanced solid tumor such as melanoma, head and neck, liver or kidney cancer. The sequencing used CD4+ or CD8+ T cells sorted from blood, collected in a trial of the OX40 agonist ivuxolimab. The J gene is TRBJ2-5, the V gene TRBV5-4; TRBD2 matches at 8 bases. DNA for the CDR3: TGTGCCAGCAGCTTAGCGGGAGTGGGGGAGACCCAGTACTTC. As protein: CASSLAGVGETQYF. Drawing the rest from reference TRBV5-4 and TRBJ2-5, the complete variable domain is ETGVTQSPTHLIKTRGQQVTLRCSSQSGHNTVSWYQQALGQGPQFIFQYYREEENGRGNFPPRFSGLQFPNYSSELNVNALELDDSALYLCASSLAGVGETQYFGPGTRLLVL.